This T cell receptor beta chain was sequenced for a study of shared T cell receptors in the human thymus. Produced via immunoSEQ multiplex PCR; TCRdb's table is partial and in-frame only. The profile shows 500,000 to 850,000 clones, around 87% of them singletons. The CDR3 spans 14 residues. Germline CDR1 and CDR2: LGHNT and FRNRAP. V lost 1 base to trimming and J lost 8 bases, with 14 bases between them. These data were also reused for a study on human thymus T cells. From that report: Healthy Finnish infants undergoing corrective surgery for congenital heart defects provided the donor material. Thymus was obtained from resections taken during corrective heart surgery. Thymic TCR repertoires of unrelated people reportedly overlapped highly.

Source material: thymocytes. The clonotype originates from a boy younger than two with a congenital heart defect. The chain links TRBV12-5 to TRBJ1-2, with no clear D. The CDR3 sequence is CASGLEGPRGGYTF. The CDR3 DNA is TGTGCTAGTGGTTTGGAAGGACCCCGAGGGGGCTACACCTTC.